The 10 T cell receptor beta chains given below trace back to one sample, sequenced in a study of T cell clonality in common variable immunodeficiency. Sequencing was performed with immunoSEQ multiplex PCR; in TCRdb, only in-frame clones are kept and a portion is missing. This record lists some 38,000 clones, none seen once only, and the top ten clones contain 0.95%. The sequencing sample was made of peripheral blood mononuclear cells. These receptors all come from a person between 18 and 75 years old in good health.

This clone has a count of ten or more. The part of the CDR3 DNA that was read is TGTGCCTCAAGCGGGGGGGCCGGGGCAGATACG. This encodes CASSGGAGADT. The complete CDR3 sequence is CASSGGAGADTQYF. This rearrangement joins TRBV30 to TRBJ2-3, with TRBD2 matching 10 bases. The missing CDR3 end, 3 residues past where the read stops, is filled in from the germline J gene. The ends lost 7 bases at V and 4 bases at J; junction bases unmatched: 8. Germline CDR1 GTSNPN, CDR2 SVGIG (reference sequence). The CDR3 totals 14 residues.

Many counts were recorded for this clone. The CDR3 end falls 3 residues outside the read, so it is completed with the germline J gene. The J gene is TRBJ1-2, the V gene TRBV20-1; 11 bases agree with TRBD1. The CDR3 contains 17 residues. Per germline, CDR1 DFQATT and CDR2 SNEGSKA (reference sequence). J was trimmed by 4 bases and V by 3 bases; bases with no gene match: 13. CDR3 sequence: CSARGGGQGEGAYGYTF. The CDR3 bases that were read are TGCAGTGCTAGGGGCGGGGGACAGGGGGAGGGTGCCTATGGC.

This clone was recorded many times. The read comes to an end 3 residues before the CDR3 does, leaving the germline J gene to fill in the end. The rearrangement links TRBV5-1 to TRBJ2-5; D may be TRBD1 (6 bases). The CDR3 covers 15 residues. CDR1 and CDR2 from the germline V gene are SGHRS and YFSETQ. V was shortened by 3 bases and J by 4 bases, with 16 bases between the two germline ends. The CDR3 reads CASSWDPGARETQYF. The part of the CDR3 DNA that was read is TGCGCCAGCAGCTGGGACCCAGGGGCGCGAGAGACC.

This clone turned up a few times. The read ends 3 residues before the CDR3 terminus; that terminus is restored from the germline J gene. This chain uses TRBV2 with TRBJ2-7; D is ambiguous. CDR3 length: 17 amino acids. The V gene's germline CDR1 is SNHLY and CDR2 FYNNEI. The V end lost 1 base, the J end lost 3 bases, and 19 bases lay between the germline ends. CDR3 in amino acids: CASSEGLRYRDNYEQYF. Partial CDR3 DNA: TGTGCCAGCAGTGAAGGTTTAAGGTACCGTGATAACTACGAG.

This clone was seen ten or more times. The observed sequence ends 3 residues before the CDR3 terminus, with the missing tail filled in from the germline J gene. The same CDR3 also results from other DNA sequences found in this sample. The chain is built from TRBV20-1 and TRBJ1-3; 9 bases line up with TRBD1. Germline V gene sequence: CDR1 DFQATT, CDR2 SNEGSKA (reference sequence). J gave up 4 bases and V 6 bases, and 7 bases lay outside the gene matches. This CDR3 has 14 residues. CDR3 DNA (partial): TGCAGTGCCGGACAGGGGCTTCTCGGAAACACC. Translation gives CSAGQGLLGNT. The whole CDR3 sequence is CSAGQGLLGNTIYF.

This clone was counted many times. The read terminates 3 residues ahead of where the CDR3 ends, so the germline J gene completes it. This sequence joins TRBV19 and TRBJ1-2; 8 bases are shared with TRBD1. V shed 8 bases and J 5 bases; nucleotides not matched to a gene: 4. From germline, CDR1 is LNHDA and CDR2 SQIVND (reference sequence). CDR3 size: 12 residues. The CDR3 bases that were read are TGTGCCAGTTGGACAGGGCGTTATGGC. This sequence encodes CASWTGRYG. The full CDR3 protein reads CASWTGRYGYTF.

The sample holds many counts of this clone. The read ends 3 residues shy of where the CDR3 ends; the end is completed using the germline J gene. The genes are TRBV2 and TRBJ1-1; D possibly corresponds to TRBD1 (6 bases). Trimming cost V 8 bases and J 1 base, with 11 bases left between them. The CDR3 has 13 residues. Germline V gives CDR1 SNHLY, CDR2 FYNNEI. The CDR3 here is CASQLGQNTEAFF. The CDR3 DNA, read in part, is TGTGCCAGCCAGTTGGGACAGAACACTGAA.

This clone was seen many times. Other nucleotide sequences from this sample produce the same CDR3. The CDR3 protein is CASSYRVREETQYF. The part of the CDR3 DNA that was read is TGTGCCAGCAGCTACAGGGTTAGAGAAGAGACC. This sequence joins TRBV5-8 and TRBJ2-5, with D perhaps matching TRBD1 (6 bases). The CDR3 goes on 3 residues after the read ends, and that part is filled in from the germline J gene. With 3 bases removed from V and 3 bases from J, the gap between germline ends came to 12 bases. CDR3 length: 14 residues. Germline CDR1 is SGHTS and CDR2 is YDEGEE.

This clone occurred a few times. The read ends 3 residues shy of where the CDR3 ends; the end is completed using the germline J gene. The J gene is TRBJ2-1, the V gene TRBV10-3; 8 bases match TRBD2. The CDR3 covers 15 residues. Losses at the gene ends were 2 bases for V and 3 bases for J; bases not matched to a gene: 3. Germline V lookup: CDR1 ENHRY, CDR2 SYGVKD. Here the CDR3 reads CAISEPGLGYNEQFF. The sequenced part of the CDR3 DNA is TGTGCCATCAGTGAGCCGGGACTAGGCTACAATGAG.

The table lists this clone with many counts. The CDR3 end lies 3 residues beyond the end of the read and is filled in from the germline J gene. V is TRBV28 and J is TRBJ2-1; D possibly corresponds to TRBD2 (5 bases). V lost 5 bases, J lost 9 bases, and 23 bases lay in between. The CDR3 runs 16 residues. Germline loops: CDR1 MDHEN, CDR2 SYDVKM. CDR3 sequence: CASSPDLAPTSFEQFF. The DNA read from the CDR3 is TGTGCCAGCAGTCCAGATCTAGCCCCGACCTCGTTTGAG. The full variable domain, with the rest looked up from reference TRBV28 and TRBJ2-1, is DVKVTQSSRYLVKRTGEKVFLECVQDMDHENMFWYRQDPGLGLRLIYFSYDVKMKEKGDIPEGYSVSREKKERFSLILESASTNQTSMYLCASSPDLAPTSFEQFFGPGTRLTVL.